A selection of T cell receptor beta chains follows, all from one sample in a study of response to subunit inactivated influenza vaccine. One entry per CDR3 protein, called by TCRdb with MiXCR from the RT-PCR reads. This sample has roughly 790,000 distinct CDR3 sequences; 21% occur once, and the top ten carry roughly 10%. The material was PBMCs from blood, obtained about 5 days after vaccination. These receptors all come from a middle-aged man who received an inactivated influenza vaccine. The CDR3 runs from the conserved cysteine through the conserved F or W. A D gene is named only where the DNA matches it firmly. Rows give clone size only sometimes, using once, few, many, or a class for an expanded clone.

j_call	d_call	v_call	clone_size	cdr3_nt	cdr3_aa
TRBJ2-7	-	TRBV6-6	-	TGTGCCAGCAGGTCTAAAGAGCAGTACTTC	CASRSKEQYF
TRBJ2-7	-	TRBV6-1	-	TGTGCCAGCAGTCCCCGGGACACAAGTCTTTCCTACGAGCAGTACTTC	CASSPRDTSLSYEQYF
TRBJ2-1	TRBD1	TRBV20-1	-	TGCAGTGCGCGACAGGGTGTTCGATACAATGAGCAGTTCTTC	CSARQGVRYNEQFF
TRBJ2-1	-	TRBV6-2/TRBV6-3	-	TGTGCCAGCAGTTACTCGGCGTCTAGCTTCAATGAGCAGTTCTTC	CASSYSASSFNEQFF
TRBJ1-5	TRBD1	TRBV12-3/TRBV12-4	few	TGTGCCAGCAGTTTAATGGGACAGGGCGGACAGCCCCAGCATTTT	CASSLMGQGGQPQHF
TRBJ2-7	TRBD1	TRBV29-1	few	TGCAGCATTGGGACAGGGACCTCCTACGAGCAGTACTTC	CSIGTGTSYEQYF
TRBJ2-3	TRBD2	TRBV12-3/TRBV12-4	-	TGTGCCAGCAGCCCGCCCTCGGGACTAGCCATCACAGATACGCAGTATTTT	CASSPPSGLAITDTQYF
TRBJ2-3	-	TRBV9	-	TGTGCCAGCAGCTCTTGGACCAGCGGCCGGAAGAGAGATACGCAGTATTTT	CASSSWTSGRKRDTQYF
TRBJ2-3	-	TRBV29-1	few	TGCAGCGTTGTTAGGGCAAGCACAGATACGCAGTATTTT	CSVVRASTDTQYF
TRBJ2-7	TRBD2	TRBV6-1	few	TGTGCCAGCAAACCCGGCGGGGGGACTGGTTGGGAGCAGTACTTC	CASKPGGGTGWEQYF
TRBJ1-1	-	TRBV28	-	TGTGCCAGCCGCGCTGGTGGGCAGGGGTCCACTGAAGCTTTCTTT	CASRAGGQGSTEAFF
TRBJ2-1	TRBD1	TRBV6-1	-	TGTGCCAGCAGGGGACAGATCTACAATGAGCAGTTCTTC	CASRGQIYNEQFF
TRBJ2-5	-	TRBV9	-	TGTGCCAGCAGCGTTTCCGGGGATCTAGCGTTAGAGACCCAGTACTTC	CASSVSGDLALETQYF
TRBJ1-1	TRBD1	TRBV4-2	-	TGTGCCAGCAGCCAAGTAGGGGGCGTAAACACTGAAGCTTTCTTT	CASSQVGGVNTEAFF
TRBJ2-3	-	TRBV2	-	TGTGCCAGCAGTGGCCCCGATTCAGATACGCAGTATTTT	CASSGPDSDTQYF
TRBJ2-1	TRBD1	TRBV29-1	few	TGCAGCGTTGGTGAGGGGGCACCTTACAATGAGCAGTTCTTC	CSVGEGAPYNEQFF
TRBJ2-7	-	TRBV28	-	TGTGCCAGCAGTTTAGGAGGGGCAGGGGTCGACGAGCAGTACTTC	CASSLGGAGVDEQYF
TRBJ2-2	TRBD2	TRBV7-6	-	TGTGCCAGCAGAATGCTAGCGGAAAAGACCGGGGAGCTGTTTTTT	CASRMLAEKTGELFF
TRBJ2-1	TRBD2	TRBV7-3	many	TGTGCCAGCAGCCTCATCGGGACTAGCTCCTACAATGAGCAGTTCTTC	CASSLIGTSSYNEQFF
TRBJ2-1	-	TRBV4-3	-	TGCGCCAGCAGCCAAGACGTCAGGGGCAGCTCCTACAATGAGCAGTTCTTC	CASSQDVRGSSYNEQFF
TRBJ2-3	-	TRBV5-1	few	TGCGCCAGCAGCTTGGAACTAGCTGCGGCAGATACGCAGTATTTT	CASSLELAAADTQYF
TRBJ2-3	TRBD2	TRBV20-1	-	TGCAGTGCTAGAGTTAGCGGGAGAGGAGATACGCAGTATTTT	CSARVSGRGDTQYF
TRBJ1-5	-	TRBV2	few	TGTGCCAGCAGTGATTTGGCCGCCCATCAGCCCCAGCATTTT	CASSDLAAHQPQHF
TRBJ2-2	TRBD1	TRBV6-5	-	TGTGCCAGCAGTTACTTTACAGGGGGCGCGAACGCCGGGGAGCTGTTTTTT	CASSYFTGGANAGELFF
TRBJ2-5	TRBD2	TRBV29-1	many	TGCAGCGTTGATAGCGGGGAGGGGGAGACCCAGTACTTC	CSVDSGEGETQYF
TRBJ1-1	TRBD1	TRBV3-1	-	TGTGCCAGCAACCGGCAGGGGGTTACTGAAGCTTTCTTT	CASNRQGVTEAFF
TRBJ2-7	TRBD1	TRBV5-1	many	TGCGCCAGCAGCTTGTCTGGGACAGGGGATGACGAGCAGTACTTC	CASSLSGTGDDEQYF
TRBJ1-1	-	TRBV5-1	few	TGCGCCAGCAGCTTGGGATCTAGTAACACTGAAGCTTTCTTT	CASSLGSSNTEAFF
TRBJ1-2	TRBD1	TRBV4-2	-	TGTGCCAGCAGCCAAGATTTACAGGGGATAAACTATGGCTACACCTTC	CASSQDLQGINYGYTF
TRBJ2-3	-	TRBV11-2	many	TGTGCCAGCAGCTTAATTTTGGGGGGCAGCGGAAGCACAGATACGCAGTATTTT	CASSLILGGSGSTDTQYF
TRBJ2-7	-	TRBV5-5	-	TGTGCCAGCAGCTTGCGGGGGCAGGAGGGCGAGCAGTACTTC	CASSLRGQEGEQYF
TRBJ1-5	-	TRBV15	many	TGTGCCACCAGCAGGGACAGCCTTAATCAGCCCCAGCATTTT	CATSRDSLNQPQHF
TRBJ2-7	TRBD2	TRBV4-3	few	TGCGCCAGCAGCCAAGATTCCGCTAGCGGCAGCGAGCAGTACTTC	CASSQDSASGSEQYF
TRBJ2-5	TRBD1	TRBV20-1	-	TGCAGTGCTAGAGATTATGTGAGCGGGACAGGGCAAGAGACCCAGTACTTC	CSARDYVSGTGQETQYF
TRBJ1-5	-	TRBV5-1	-	TGCGCCAGCAGCTTGGACAACGATCAGCCCCAGCATTTT	CASSLDNDQPQHF
TRBJ2-1	TRBD1	TRBV4-2	many	TGTGCCAGCCGTAACAGGGGGGATGAGCAGTTCTTC	CASRNRGDEQFF
TRBJ2-1	TRBD1	TRBV20-1	once	TGCAGTGCTAGAAGCCGGGACAGGGGCTCCTACAATGAGCAGTTCTTC	CSARSRDRGSYNEQFF
TRBJ2-3	-	TRBV29-1	-	TGCAGCGGGTCGGACGGGCGGGCAGATACGCAGTATTTT	CSGSDGRADTQYF